This is a list of T cell receptor beta chains from one sample in a study of T cell repertoires in cytomegalovirus infection. These TCRs' antigens remain unknown. TCRdb reprocessed the reads via MiXCR and lists one record per CDR3 protein. The table lists fewer than 950,000 distinct CDR3 sequences, less than 35% of them singletons. Specimen: cultured CD8+ T cells from PBMCs, collected from culture after CMV antigen stimulation. The receptors shown here come from a human donor in good health (CMV status not recorded). Some clones in this sample may be carry-over from other donors' samples. Both conserved end residues are part of each CDR3. D genes are given only for firm matches. A clone size is listed for some rows: how often the clone was seen (once, few, many), or a class if it is expanded.

clone size	D gene	J gene	V gene	CDR3 DNA	CDR3 protein
.	TRBD1	TRBJ2-1	TRBV9	TGTGCCAGCAGCGCTTCCCCGGGACAGGGGGAGTACAATGAGCAGTTCTTC	CASSASPGQGEYNEQFF
.	TRBD1	TRBJ1-1	TRBV10-3	TGTGCCATCAGTGAGTCAACAGGGGTGAACACTGAAGCTTTCTTT	CAISESTGVNTEAFF
many	.	TRBJ2-7	TRBV7-8	TGTGCCAGCAGCTCCAACAGGGTCTCCTACGAGCAGTACTTC	CASSSNRVSYEQYF
.	.	TRBJ2-7	TRBV5-4	TGTGCCAGCAGCTCAACCGGCCGCGGGGTGACGGACTACGAGCAGTACTTC	CASSSTGRGVTDYEQYF
.	.	TRBJ1-1	TRBV12-3/TRBV12-4	TGTGCCAGCAGTTTGGGGCTAGCGGCTGAAGCTTTCTTT	CASSLGLAAEAFF
.	.	TRBJ2-2	TRBV5-5	TGTGCCAGCAGCTTGAGGTGGGGCAGAGCCGGGGAGCTGTTTTTT	CASSLRWGRAGELFF
few	TRBD1	TRBJ1-1	TRBV20-1	TGCAGTGCTAGGACAGGGGGCGGAAACACTGAAGCTTTCTTT	CSARTGGGNTEAFF
few	.	TRBJ1-3	TRBV7-9	TGTGCCAGCAGCTTATTACCCACCTCCGGGACACAAGGAAACACCATATATTTT	CASSLLPTSGTQGNTIYF
.	.	TRBJ1-5	TRBV7-9	TGTGCCAGCAGCTTTCCCCCCAATCAGCCCCAGCATTTT	CASSFPPNQPQHF
few	.	TRBJ1-6	TRBV15	TGTGCCACCAGCCCTGGGGGGGGGTCACCCCTCCACTTT	CATSPGGGSPLHF
.	.	TRBJ1-1	TRBV15	TGTGCCACCAGCAGAGATCGCCAGGGGAACACTGAAGCTTTCTTT	CATSRDRQGNTEAFF
.	TRBD1	TRBJ2-1	TRBV7-6	TGTGCCACCGACAGGGGAAATGAGCAGTTCTTC	CATDRGNEQFF
many	TRBD2	TRBJ2-5	TRBV7-2	TGTGCCAGCAGCTTCAGGGCGGGGGTCCAAGAGACCCAGTACTTC	CASSFRAGVQETQYF
few	.	TRBJ1-1	TRBV12-5	TGTGCTAGTGGTTTCTTCCCTCAGGGGAACACTGAAGCTTTCTTT	CASGFFPQGNTEAFF
.	.	TRBJ2-1	TRBV6-5	TGTGCCAGCAGTTTCCTAGGGTCGGCCTACAATGAGCAGTTCTTC	CASSFLGSAYNEQFF
many	TRBD1	TRBJ2-5	TRBV7-6	TGTGCCAGCAGCTTTCCCCGGGACAGGGGGCGCGAAGAGACCCAGTACTTC	CASSFPRDRGREETQYF
few	.	TRBJ2-6	TRBV5-1	TGCGCCAGCAGCTTGGATGTCAGCGCGGGCTCTGGGGCCAACGTCCTGACTTTC	CASSLDVSAGSGANVLTF
few	.	TRBJ2-1	TRBV7-3	TGTGCCAGCAGCTACCACAGGGCCCCCTACAATGAGCAGTTCTTC	CASSYHRAPYNEQFF
.	TRBD1	TRBJ2-5	TRBV7-2	TGTGCCAGCAGCTTCGAGTCGGACAGGCCCGAAGAGACCCAGTACTTC	CASSFESDRPEETQYF
.	.	TRBJ1-2	TRBV6-6	TGTGCCAACAGTAGTAGGGGGGCTAACTATGGCTACACCTTC	CANSSRGANYGYTF
few	TRBD2	TRBJ2-3	TRBV6-5	TGTGCCAGCAGTTACTCACCAGCGGGGGATGAGAGAGATACGCAGTATTTT	CASSYSPAGDERDTQYF
.	.	TRBJ1-2	TRBV7-8	TGTGCCAGCAGCGAAAAGACAGATGGCTACACCTTC	CASSEKTDGYTF
.	TRBD1	TRBJ2-1	TRBV14	TGTGCCAGCAGCCCGACAGGGGGCTATGAGCAGTTCTTC	CASSPTGGYEQFF
few	TRBD1	TRBJ2-5	TRBV6-2/TRBV6-3	TGTGCCAGCAGTTCGGGACAGGGGGCGTACCCTTCCCAAGAGACCCAGTACTTC	CASSSGQGAYPSQETQYF
.	.	TRBJ1-6	TRBV15	TGTGCCACCAGCAGAATCCAGGATCCCCTCAGCTCCTATAATTCACCCCTCCACTTT	CATSRIQDPLSSYNSPLHF
few	.	TRBJ2-2	TRBV6-5	TGTGCCAGCAGTTCTCCAGGGGGGACGGCCACCGGGGAGCTGTTTTTT	CASSSPGGTATGELFF
.	TRBD1	TRBJ2-5	TRBV7-8	TGTGCCAGCAGCGCCGGGACAGGGGCCGAGACCCAGTACTTC	CASSAGTGAETQYF
.	.	TRBJ1-1	TRBV2	TGTGCCAGCCCGGCAGGGAGCACTGAAGCTTTCTTT	CASPAGSTEAFF
many	.	TRBJ1-1	TRBV27	TGTGCCAGCAGCCGCCGACAGCGGATGAACACTGAAGCTTTCTTT	CASSRRQRMNTEAFF
.	TRBD1	TRBJ1-1	TRBV19	TGTGCCAGTAGCTTTCGAGGGGGCTTACTTTCGATAAACACTGAAGCTTTCTTT	CASSFRGGLLSINTEAFF
.	.	TRBJ2-7	TRBV7-3	TGTGCCAGCAGAGAGAAAACCTACGAGCAGTACTTC	CASREKTYEQYF
many	TRBD1	TRBJ1-6	TRBV6-1	TGTGCCAGCAGACCCGGACAGGGGGTCTCACCCCTCCACTTT	CASRPGQGVSPLHF
.	.	TRBJ1-2	TRBV6-5	TGTGCCAGCAGGGGGGCCGTAAGGGATAACAGGTGGCCTTACTATGGCTACACCTTC	CASRGAVRDNRWPYYGYTF
.	.	TRBJ2-3	TRBV9	TGTGCCAGCAGCGGAGCCCGGGGTAGCACAGATACGCAGTATTTT	CASSGARGSTDTQYF